Listed below are T cell receptor beta chains from one sample, sequenced in a study of cytomegalovirus exposure and HLA in healthy donors. Data came from immunoSEQ multiplex PCR; TCRdb stores just in-frame clones and leaves some out. This sample has around 60,000 clones, with approximately 72% found just once. Sequencing used PBMCs. Receptor source: a middle-aged man in good health and CMV-seropositive. The CDR3 runs from the conserved cysteine through the conserved F or W. The order of the fields is D gene, J gene, clone size, V gene, CDR3 protein, CDR3 DNA. D genes are given only for firm matches. Only some rows state a clone size, as once, few, many or a class for expanded clones.

NA	TRBJ1-1	NA	TRBV27	CASSRPKTRNTEAFF	TGTGCCAGCAGTCGCCCCAAGACTAGGAACACTGAAGCTTTCTTT
TRBD2	TRBJ2-3	NA	TRBV2	CAIDSGTSTDTQYF	TGTGCCATTGATAGCGGGACTAGCACAGATACGCAGTATTTT
NA	TRBJ1-3	NA	TRBV6-5	CASRRTLSGNTIYF	TGTGCCAGCAGAAGGACTCTCTCTGGAAACACCATATATTTT
NA	TRBJ2-1	NA	TRBV4-3	CARSQALIVIIYNEQFF	TGCGCCAGAAGCCAAGCTCTGATAGTAATCATCTACAATGAGCAGTTCTTC
NA	TRBJ2-3	NA	TRBV5-4	CASSLAGFKDTQYF	TGTGCCAGCAGCTTGGCAGGGTTTAAGGATACGCAGTATTTT
TRBD1	TRBJ1-4	NA	TRBV7-6	CASSPGTGFQSTNEKLFF	TGTGCCAGCAGCCCCGGGACAGGGTTTCAGTCAACTAATGAAAAACTGTTTTTT
TRBD1	TRBJ2-5	NA	TRBV15	CATSSALRTGGFEETQYF	TGTGCCACCAGCAGCGCCCTTCGGACAGGGGGTTTTGAAGAGACCCAGTACTTC
NA	TRBJ2-2	NA	TRBV4-3	CASSQDRTLGLFF	TGCGCCAGCAGCCAAGACCGGACTCTCGGGCTGTTTTTT
TRBD1	TRBJ1-5	NA	TRBV6-1	CASDRDSNQPQHF	TGTGCCAGTGACAGGGATAGCAATCAGCCCCAGCATTTT
TRBD2	TRBJ2-2	NA	TRBV9	CASSPGLAVTNTGELFF	TGTGCCAGCAGCCCGGGACTAGCGGTTACGAACACCGGGGAGCTGTTTTTT
TRBD1	TRBJ2-7	NA	TRBV28	CASSKTGTGVTRQYF	TGTGCCAGCAGTAAGACCGGGACAGGGGTTACTCGGCAGTACTTC
NA	TRBJ2-5	few	TRBV18	CASSSQETQYF	TGTGCCAGCTCATCACAAGAGACCCAGTACTTC
TRBD2	TRBJ2-2	few	TRBV7-9	CASSQAGGRTGELFF	TGTGCCAGCAGCCAAGCGGGGGGTAGGACCGGGGAGCTGTTTTTT
TRBD2	TRBJ2-5	NA	TRBV2	CASNMYGLAGFGNQETQYF	TGTGCCAGCAACATGTACGGACTAGCGGGTTTCGGGAACCAAGAGACCCAGTACTTC
NA	TRBJ2-7	NA	TRBV6-1	CASSQGHYEQYF	TGTGCCAGCAGTCAGGGACACTACGAGCAGTACTTC
NA	TRBJ2-2	few	TRBV19	CASTQGGLISTGELFF	TGTGCCAGTACCCAGGGAGGTCTAATCTCCACCGGGGAGCTGTTTTTT
NA	TRBJ2-3	few	TRBV18	CASSPLRGSSTDTQYF	TGTGCCAGCTCACCATTGCGCGGGTCGAGCACAGATACGCAGTATTTT
TRBD1	TRBJ1-1	few	TRBV30	CAWRTYNRGPNTEAFF	TGTGCCTGGAGAACCTACAACAGGGGGCCGAACACTGAAGCTTTCTTT
TRBD1	TRBJ2-3	NA	TRBV4-3	CASSARTGGTDTQYF	TGCGCCAGCAGCGCCCGCACAGGGGGCACAGATACGCAGTATTTT
TRBD1	TRBJ2-7	NA	TRBV7-9	CSSSSTDREAYEQYF	TGTTCCAGCAGCTCCACGGACAGGGAAGCCTACGAGCAGTACTTC